These T cell receptor beta chains were read from a single sample in a study of cytomegalovirus exposure and HLA in healthy donors. Only in-frame clones appear in the TCRdb table, and some are missing; sequencing was by immunoSEQ multiplex PCR. Of about 130,000 clones listed, about three quarters are singletons. Sequencing was done on a sample of PBMCs. All receptors derive from a human donor in good health. The CDR3 runs from the conserved cysteine through the conserved F or W. A D gene is named only where the DNA matches it firmly. Clone size is shown for a subset of rows, as once, few, many or a class of expanded clone.

d_call	clone_size	v_call	j_call	cdr3_aa	cdr3_nt
-	few	TRBV5-4	TRBJ1-1	CASSLPRGTEAFF	TGTGCCAGCAGCTTGCCCAGGGGCACTGAAGCTTTCTTT
TRBD1	-	TRBV9	TRBJ1-1	CASRRDRGDTEAFF	TGTGCCAGCAGGAGGGACAGGGGGGACACTGAAGCTTTCTTT
TRBD1	-	TRBV30	TRBJ1-1	CAWRADRGLNTEAFF	TGTGCCTGGAGGGCTGACAGGGGGCTGAACACTGAAGCTTTCTTT
-	-	TRBV2	TRBJ2-7	CASSEGTVEQYF	TGTGCCAGCAGTGAAGGGACTGTCGAGCAGTACTTC
TRBD2	-	TRBV11-2	TRBJ2-3	CASSLAAGGPLSTDTQYF	TGTGCCAGCAGCTTAGCGGCGGGAGGGCCCCTGAGCACAGATACGCAGTATTTT
TRBD1	-	TRBV27	TRBJ2-7	CASSSIRGQGFYEQYF	TGTGCCAGCAGTTCTATCAGGGGACAGGGGTTCTACGAGCAGTACTTC
TRBD2	-	TRBV7-9	TRBJ2-7	CASSPILLAGDPRSYEQYF	TGTGCCAGCAGCCCTATCCTACTAGCGGGGGACCCCCGGTCCTACGAGCAGTACTTC
-	-	TRBV27	TRBJ1-2	CASSSQAMGGYTF	TGTGCCAGCAGTTCACAGGCCATGGGCGGCTACACCTTC
TRBD2	-	TRBV15	TRBJ2-1	CATSRDSGLAGWENEQFF	TGTGCCACCAGCAGAGATTCCGGACTAGCGGGGTGGGAAAATGAGCAGTTCTTC
-	-	TRBV18	TRBJ1-2	CASSPGQNYGYTF	TGTGCCAGCTCGCCCGGACAGAACTATGGCTACACCTTC
-	-	TRBV5-6	TRBJ2-5	CASSLARIGAETQYF	TGTGCCAGCAGCTTGGCCAGGATTGGGGCGGAGACCCAGTACTTC
-	-	TRBV6-6	TRBJ1-1	CASSYLSQGRSTEAFF	TGTGCCAGCAGTTACCTTTCACAGGGTCGGAGCACTGAAGCTTTCTTT
TRBD1	few	TRBV6-6	TRBJ1-2	CASLSGQKIYGYTF	TGTGCCAGCCTCTCGGGACAGAAGATTTATGGCTACACCTTC
-	-	TRBV28	TRBJ2-5	CASSSPKSRAILETQYF	TGTGCCAGCAGCTCCCCCAAGTCGAGGGCGATCCTGGAGACCCAGTACTTC
TRBD1	few	TRBV5-1	TRBJ2-7	CASSSTGTTYEQYF	TGCGCCAGCAGCTCGACAGGGACCACCTACGAGCAGTACTTC
-	-	TRBV9	TRBJ2-2	CASSVGGVGELFF	TGTGCCAGCAGCGTAGGGGGAGTCGGGGAGCTGTTTTTT
-	-	TRBV7-9	TRBJ1-4	CSSSNGQTYNEKLFF	TGTTCCAGCAGCAACGGACAGACCTATAATGAAAAACTGTTTTTT
TRBD1	-	TRBV30	TRBJ2-5	CAWSTGTGGARETQYF	TGTGCCTGGAGTACTGGGACAGGGGGCGCAAGGGAGACCCAGTACTTC
-	-	TRBV5-6	TRBJ1-2	CASSLGRVDYGYTF	TGTGCCAGCAGCTTGGGCAGGGTAGACTATGGCTACACCTTC
-	-	TRBV6-5	TRBJ1-2	CASSYAVGAFYGYTF	TGTGCCAGCAGTTACGCTGTGGGAGCCTTCTATGGCTACACCTTC
TRBD1	-	TRBV9	TRBJ1-3	CASSPGTGGALNTIYF	TGTGCCAGCAGCCCAGGGACAGGGGGAGCTTTAAACACCATATATTTT
-	-	TRBV11-1	TRBJ1-2	CASSDTGPRDGYTF	TGTGCCAGCAGCGATACCGGGCCGCGGGATGGCTACACCTTC